The source of this T cell receptor (beta chain) is a study of neurological immune-mediated disorders. At least ten counts were recorded for this clonotype. TCRdb reprocessed the 5' RACE reads with MiXCR, giving one entry per CDR3 protein. Of 30,000 or so distinct CDR3 sequences detected, approximately 15% appear once; the ten largest clones hold 25% to 30%. Sequenced input: PBMCs. This TCR came from a man in his 70s in good health.

CDR3 amino acids: CASSLRSQDEQYF. For the CDR3, the DNA is TGTGCCAGCAGCTTAAGAAGCCAGGATGAGCAGTACTTC. The V and J genes are TRBV7-2 and TRBJ2-7; D is unclear. CDR1 SGHTA and CDR2 FQGNSA come from the germline V gene. Trimming stripped 2 bases from V and 7 bases from J, with 12 bases between. The CDR3 covers 13 residues.